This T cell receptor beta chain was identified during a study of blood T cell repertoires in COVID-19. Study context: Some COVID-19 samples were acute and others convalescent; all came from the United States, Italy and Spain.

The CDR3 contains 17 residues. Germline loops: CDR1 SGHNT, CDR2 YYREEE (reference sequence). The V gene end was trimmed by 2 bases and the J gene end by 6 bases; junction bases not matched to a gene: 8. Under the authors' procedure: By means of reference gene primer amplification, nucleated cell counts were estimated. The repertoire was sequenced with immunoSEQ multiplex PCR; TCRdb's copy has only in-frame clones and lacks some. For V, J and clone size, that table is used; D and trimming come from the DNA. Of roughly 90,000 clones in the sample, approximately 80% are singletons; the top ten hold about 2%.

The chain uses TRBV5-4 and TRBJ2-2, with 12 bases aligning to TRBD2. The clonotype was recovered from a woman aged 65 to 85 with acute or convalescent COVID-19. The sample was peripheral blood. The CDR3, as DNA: TGTGCCAGCAGCTTCCTAGCGGGGGGGCCGGGGTCCGGGGAGCTGTTTTTT. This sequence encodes CASSFLAGGPGSGELFF.